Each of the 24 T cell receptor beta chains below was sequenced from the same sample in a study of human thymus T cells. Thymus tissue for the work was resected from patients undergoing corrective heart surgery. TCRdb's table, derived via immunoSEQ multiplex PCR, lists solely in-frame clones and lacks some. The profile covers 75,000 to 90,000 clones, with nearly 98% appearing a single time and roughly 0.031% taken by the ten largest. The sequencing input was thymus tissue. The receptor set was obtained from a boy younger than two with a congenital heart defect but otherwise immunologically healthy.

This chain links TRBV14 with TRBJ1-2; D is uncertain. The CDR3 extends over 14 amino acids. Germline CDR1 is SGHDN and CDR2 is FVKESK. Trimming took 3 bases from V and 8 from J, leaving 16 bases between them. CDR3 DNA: TGTGCCAGCAGCCACGCTGCGACACGGATCGGCTACACCTTC. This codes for CASSHAATRIGYTF.

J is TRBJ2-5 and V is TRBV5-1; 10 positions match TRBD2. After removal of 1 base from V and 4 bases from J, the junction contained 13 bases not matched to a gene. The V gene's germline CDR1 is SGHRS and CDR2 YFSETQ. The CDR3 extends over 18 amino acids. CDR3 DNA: TGCGCCAGCAGCTTGTCGCTTAGCGGGGGGACGAGGGGAGAGACCCAGTACTTC. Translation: CASSLSLSGGTRGETQYF.

CDR3 sequence (DNA): TGCGCCAGCAGCTTGAAACCCCCCGCGACTTACGAGCAGTACTTC. Translating gives CASSLKPPATYEQYF. This rearrangement joins TRBV5-1 to TRBJ2-7; D is uncertain. The CDR3 extends over 15 amino acids. V was clipped by 1 base and J by 4 bases, with 15 bases between them. The germline V gene encodes CDR1 SGHRS and CDR2 YFSETQ.

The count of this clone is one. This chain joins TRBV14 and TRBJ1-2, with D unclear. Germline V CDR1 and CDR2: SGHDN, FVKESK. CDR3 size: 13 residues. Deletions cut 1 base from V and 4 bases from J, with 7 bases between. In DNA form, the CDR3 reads TGTGCCAGCAGCCAAGCCCGGCTCTATGGCTACACCTTC. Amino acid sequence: CASSQARLYGYTF.

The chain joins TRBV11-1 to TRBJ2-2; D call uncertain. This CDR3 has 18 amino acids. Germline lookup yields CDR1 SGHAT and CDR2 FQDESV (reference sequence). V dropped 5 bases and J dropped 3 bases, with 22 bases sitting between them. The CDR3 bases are TGTGCCAGCAGCCAAGTTATGCAATATGAGCATGACACCGGGGAGCTGTTTTTT. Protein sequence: CASSQVMQYEHDTGELFF.

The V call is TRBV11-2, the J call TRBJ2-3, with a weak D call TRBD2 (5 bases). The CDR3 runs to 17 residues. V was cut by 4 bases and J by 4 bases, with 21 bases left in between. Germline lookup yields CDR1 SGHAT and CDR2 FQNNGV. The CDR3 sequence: CASSSLPGGGRSDTQYF. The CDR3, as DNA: TGTGCCAGCAGCTCCCTCCCTGGCGGAGGTCGGTCAGATACGCAGTATTTT.

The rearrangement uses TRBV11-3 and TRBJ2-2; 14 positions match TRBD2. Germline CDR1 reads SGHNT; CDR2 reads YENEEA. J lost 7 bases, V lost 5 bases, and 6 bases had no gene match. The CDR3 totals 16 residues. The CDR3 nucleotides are TGTGCCAGCAGCGAGGGACTAGCGGGAGTGGGCGGGGAGCTGTTTTTT. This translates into CASSEGLAGVGGELFF.

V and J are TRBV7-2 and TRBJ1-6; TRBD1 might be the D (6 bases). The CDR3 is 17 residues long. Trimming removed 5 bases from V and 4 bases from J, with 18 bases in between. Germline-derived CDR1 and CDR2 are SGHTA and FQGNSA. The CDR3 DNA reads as TGTGCCAGCAGCCCCGGAGTGGGGGGCCCTTATAATTCACCCCTCCACTTT. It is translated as CASSPGVGGPYNSPLHF. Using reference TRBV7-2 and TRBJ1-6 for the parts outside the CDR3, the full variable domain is GAGVSQSPSNKVTEKGKDVELRCDPISGHTALYWYRQSLGQGLEFLIYFQGNSAPDKSGLPSDRFSAERTGGSVSTLTIQRTQQEDSAVYLCASSPGVGGPYNSPLHFGNGTRLTVT.

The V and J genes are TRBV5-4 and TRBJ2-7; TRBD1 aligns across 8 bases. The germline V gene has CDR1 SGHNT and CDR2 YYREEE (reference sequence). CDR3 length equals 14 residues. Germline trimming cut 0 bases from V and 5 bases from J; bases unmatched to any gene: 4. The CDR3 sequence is CASSLAGQGNEQYF. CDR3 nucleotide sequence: TGTGCCAGCAGCTTGGCCGGACAGGGTAACGAGCAGTACTTC.

The CDR3 sequence: CASSFENVTSGRGEQFF. CDR3 coding DNA: TGTGCCAGCAGTTTCGAAAACGTGACTAGCGGGAGGGGTGAGCAGTTCTTC. The V call is TRBV27, the J call TRBJ2-1, with TRBD2 matching over 14 bases. J lost 9 bases, V lost 3 bases, and 10 bases had no gene match. Germline V gene sequence: CDR1 MNHEY, CDR2 SMNVEV (reference sequence). This CDR3 is built from 17 residues.

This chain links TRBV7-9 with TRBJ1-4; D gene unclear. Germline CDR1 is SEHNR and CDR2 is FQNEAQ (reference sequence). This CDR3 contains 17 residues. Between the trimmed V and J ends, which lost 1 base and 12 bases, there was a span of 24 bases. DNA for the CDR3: TGTGCCAGCAGCTTAGTCCCAGATTATCACCCGAGTCAGGAACTGTTTTTT. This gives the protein CASSLVPDYHPSQELFF.

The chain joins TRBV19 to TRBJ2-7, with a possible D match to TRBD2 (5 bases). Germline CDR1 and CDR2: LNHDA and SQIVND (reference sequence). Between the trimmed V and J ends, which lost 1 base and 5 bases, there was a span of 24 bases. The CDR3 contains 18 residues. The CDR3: CASSIVGGPPLTVDEQYF. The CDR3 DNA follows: TGTGCCAGTAGTATAGTTGGAGGACCTCCTCTTACCGTAGACGAGCAGTACTTC. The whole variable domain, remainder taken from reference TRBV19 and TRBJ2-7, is DGGITQSPKYLFRKEGQNVTLSCEQNLNHDAMYWYRQDPGQGLRLIYYSQIVNDFQKGDIAEGYSVSREKKESFPLTVTSAQKNPTAFYLCASSIVGGPPLTVDEQYFGPGTRLTVT.

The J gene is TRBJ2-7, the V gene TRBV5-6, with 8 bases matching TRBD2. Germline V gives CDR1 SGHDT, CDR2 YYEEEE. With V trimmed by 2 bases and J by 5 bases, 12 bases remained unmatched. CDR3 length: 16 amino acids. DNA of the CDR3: TGTGCCAGCAGCTTTGAGTGGGGACTAGGAGGCCACGAGCAGTACTTC. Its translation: CASSFEWGLGGHEQYF. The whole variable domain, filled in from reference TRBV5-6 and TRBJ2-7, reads DAGVTQSPTHLIKTRGQQVTLRCSPKSGHDTVSWYQQALGQGPQFIFQYYEEEERQRGNFPDRFSGHQFPNYSSELNVNALLLGDSALYLCASSFEWGLGGHEQYFGPGTRLTVT.

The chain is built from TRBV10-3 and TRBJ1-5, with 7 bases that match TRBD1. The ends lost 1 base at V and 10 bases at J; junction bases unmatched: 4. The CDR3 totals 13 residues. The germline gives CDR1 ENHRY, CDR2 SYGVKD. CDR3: CAISEFNRGPQHF. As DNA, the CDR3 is TGTGCCATCAGTGAGTTTAACAGGGGACCCCAGCATTTT.

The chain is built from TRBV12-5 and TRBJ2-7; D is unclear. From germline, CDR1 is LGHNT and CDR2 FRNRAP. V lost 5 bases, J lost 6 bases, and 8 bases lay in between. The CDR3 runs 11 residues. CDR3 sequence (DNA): TGTGCTAGTGGTGATTTAGGCGAGCAGTACTTC. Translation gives CASGDLGEQYF.

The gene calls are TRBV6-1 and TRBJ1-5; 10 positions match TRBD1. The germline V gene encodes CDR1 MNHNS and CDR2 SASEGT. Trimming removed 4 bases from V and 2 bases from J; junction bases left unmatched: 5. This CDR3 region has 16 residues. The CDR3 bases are TGTGCCAGCAGTGGCCGAGGACAGGGGGGCAATCAGCCCCAGCATTTT. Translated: CASSGRGQGGNQPQHF.

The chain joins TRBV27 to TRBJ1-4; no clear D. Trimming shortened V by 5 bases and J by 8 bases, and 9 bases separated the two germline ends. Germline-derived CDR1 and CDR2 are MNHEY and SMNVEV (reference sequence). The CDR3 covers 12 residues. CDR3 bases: TGTGCCAGCAGTAAGGATGGGGAAAAACTGTTTTTT. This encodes CASSKDGEKLFF. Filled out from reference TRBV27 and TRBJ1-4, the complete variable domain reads EAQVTQNPRYLITVTGKKLTVTCSQNMNHEYMSWYRQDPGLGLRQIYYSMNVEVTDKGDVPEGYKVSRKEKRNFPLILESPSPNQTSLYFCASSKDGEKLFFGSGTQLSVL.

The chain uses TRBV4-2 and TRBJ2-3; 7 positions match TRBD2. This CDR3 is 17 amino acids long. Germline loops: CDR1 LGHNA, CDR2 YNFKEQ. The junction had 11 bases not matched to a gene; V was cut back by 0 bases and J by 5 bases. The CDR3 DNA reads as TGTGCCAGCAGCCAAGATATAAGTAGGGCGGGAGAAGATACGCAGTATTTT. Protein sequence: CASSQDISRAGEDTQYF.

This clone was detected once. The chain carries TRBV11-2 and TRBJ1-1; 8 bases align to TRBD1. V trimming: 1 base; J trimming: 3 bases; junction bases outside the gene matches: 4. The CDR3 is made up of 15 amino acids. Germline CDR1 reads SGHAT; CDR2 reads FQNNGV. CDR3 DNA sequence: TGTGCCAGCAGCTTAGTAACAGGGGGGCACACTGAAGCTTTCTTT. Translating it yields CASSLVTGGHTEAFF.

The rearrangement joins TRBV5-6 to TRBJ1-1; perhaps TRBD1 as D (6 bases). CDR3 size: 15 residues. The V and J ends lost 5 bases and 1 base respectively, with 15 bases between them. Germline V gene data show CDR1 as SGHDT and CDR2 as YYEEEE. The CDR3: CASRYLGGQNTEAFF. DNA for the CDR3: TGTGCCAGCAGATATTTGGGGGGACAGAACACTGAAGCTTTCTTT. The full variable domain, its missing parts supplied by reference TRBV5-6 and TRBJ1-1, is DAGVTQSPTHLIKTRGQQVTLRCSPKSGHDTVSWYQQALGQGPQFIFQYYEEEERQRGNFPDRFSGHQFPNYSSELNVNALLLGDSALYLCASRYLGGQNTEAFFGQGTRLTVV.

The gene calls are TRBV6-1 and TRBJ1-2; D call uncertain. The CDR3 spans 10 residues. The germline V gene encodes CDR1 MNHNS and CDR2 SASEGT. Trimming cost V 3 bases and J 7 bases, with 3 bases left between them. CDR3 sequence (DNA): TGTGCCAGCAGTGACCCTGGCTACACCTTC. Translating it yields CASSDPGYTF.

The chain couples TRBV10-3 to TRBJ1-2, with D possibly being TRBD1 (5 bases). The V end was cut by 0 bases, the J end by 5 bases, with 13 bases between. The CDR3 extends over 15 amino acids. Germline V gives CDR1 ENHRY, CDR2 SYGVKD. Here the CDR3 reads CAISESRRGEYGYTF. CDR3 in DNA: TGTGCCATCAGTGAGTCGCGGCGGGGCGAATATGGCTACACCTTC.

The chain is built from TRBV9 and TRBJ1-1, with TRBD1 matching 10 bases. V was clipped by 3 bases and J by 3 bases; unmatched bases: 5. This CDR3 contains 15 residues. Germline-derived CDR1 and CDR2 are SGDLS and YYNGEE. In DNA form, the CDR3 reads TGTGCCAGCAGCGCCCATGGACAGGGGGACACTGAAGCTTTCTTT. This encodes CASSAHGQGDTEAFF.

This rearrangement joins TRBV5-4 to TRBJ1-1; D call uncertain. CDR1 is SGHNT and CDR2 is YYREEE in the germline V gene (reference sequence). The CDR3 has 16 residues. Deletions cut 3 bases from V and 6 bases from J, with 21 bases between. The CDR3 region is CASSYVYHPPFAEAFF. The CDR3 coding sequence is TGTGCCAGCAGCTACGTTTACCACCCACCTTTCGCTGAAGCTTTCTTT.